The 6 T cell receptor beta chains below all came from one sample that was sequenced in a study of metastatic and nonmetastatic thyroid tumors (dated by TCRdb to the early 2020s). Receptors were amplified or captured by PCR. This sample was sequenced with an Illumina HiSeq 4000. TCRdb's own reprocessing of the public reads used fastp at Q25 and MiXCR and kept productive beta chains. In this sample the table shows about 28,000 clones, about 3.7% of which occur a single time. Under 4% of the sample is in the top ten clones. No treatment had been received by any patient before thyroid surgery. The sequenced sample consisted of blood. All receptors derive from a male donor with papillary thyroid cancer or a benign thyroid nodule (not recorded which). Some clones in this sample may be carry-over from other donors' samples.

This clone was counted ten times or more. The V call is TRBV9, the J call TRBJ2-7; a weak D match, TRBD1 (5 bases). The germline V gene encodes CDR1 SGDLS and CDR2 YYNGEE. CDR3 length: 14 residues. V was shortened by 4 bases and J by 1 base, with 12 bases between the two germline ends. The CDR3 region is CASSPGHNSYEQYF. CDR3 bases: TGTGCCAGCAGCCCCGGACACAATTCCTACGAGCAGTACTTC.

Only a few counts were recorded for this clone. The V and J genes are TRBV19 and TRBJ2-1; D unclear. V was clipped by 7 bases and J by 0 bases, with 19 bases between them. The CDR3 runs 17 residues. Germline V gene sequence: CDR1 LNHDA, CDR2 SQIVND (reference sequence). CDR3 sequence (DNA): TGTGCCAGTAAGAGGCTATCTGGCCGAAACTCCTACAATGAGCAGTTCTTC. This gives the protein CASKRLSGRNSYNEQFF.

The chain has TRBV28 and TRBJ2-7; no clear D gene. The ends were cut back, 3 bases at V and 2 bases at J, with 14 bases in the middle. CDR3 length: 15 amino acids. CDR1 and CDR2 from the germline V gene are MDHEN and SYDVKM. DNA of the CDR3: TGTGCCAGCAGTTTTTTGGGGTACGACGCCTACGAGCAGTACTTC. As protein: CASSFLGYDAYEQYF.

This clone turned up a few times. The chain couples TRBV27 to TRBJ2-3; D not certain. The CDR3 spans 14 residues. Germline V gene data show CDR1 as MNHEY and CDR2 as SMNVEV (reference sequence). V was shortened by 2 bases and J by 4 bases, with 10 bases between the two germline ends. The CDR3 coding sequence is TGTGCCAGCAGTTTAGGGTTAGCAGCAGATACGCAGTATTTT. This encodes CASSLGLAADTQYF.

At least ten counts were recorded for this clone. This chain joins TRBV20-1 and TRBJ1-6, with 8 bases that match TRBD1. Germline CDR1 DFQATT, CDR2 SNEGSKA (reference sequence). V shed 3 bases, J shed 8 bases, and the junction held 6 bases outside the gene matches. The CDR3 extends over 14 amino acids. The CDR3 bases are TGCAGTGCTAGGTTTCACAGGGGGGATTCACCCCTCCACTTT. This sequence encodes CSARFHRGDSPLHF.

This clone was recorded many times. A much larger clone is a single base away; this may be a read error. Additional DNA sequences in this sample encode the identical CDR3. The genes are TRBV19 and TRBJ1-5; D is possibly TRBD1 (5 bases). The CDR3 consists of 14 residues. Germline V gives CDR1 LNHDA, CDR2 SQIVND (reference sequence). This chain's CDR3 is CASSIRQGNQPQHF. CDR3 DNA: TGTGCCAGCAGTATTCGCCAGGGAAATCAGCCCCAGCATTTT.